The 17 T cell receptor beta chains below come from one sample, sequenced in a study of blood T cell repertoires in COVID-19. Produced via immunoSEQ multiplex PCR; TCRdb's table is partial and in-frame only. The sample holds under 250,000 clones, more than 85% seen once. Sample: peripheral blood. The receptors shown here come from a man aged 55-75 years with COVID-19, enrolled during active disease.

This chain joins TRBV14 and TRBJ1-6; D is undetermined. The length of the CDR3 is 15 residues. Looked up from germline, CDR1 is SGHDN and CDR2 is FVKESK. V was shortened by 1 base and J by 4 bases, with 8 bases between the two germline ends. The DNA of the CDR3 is TGTGCCAGCAGCCAAGTCGGTCAATATAATTCACCCCTCCACTTT. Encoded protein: CASSQVGQYNSPLHF.

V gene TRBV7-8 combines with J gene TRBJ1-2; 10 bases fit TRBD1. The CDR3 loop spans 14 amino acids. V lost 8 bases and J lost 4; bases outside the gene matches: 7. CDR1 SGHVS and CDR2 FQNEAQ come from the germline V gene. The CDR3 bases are TGTGCCAGCGGCGAGACAGGGGGCGGCTATGGCTACACCTTC. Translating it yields CASGETGGGYGYTF.

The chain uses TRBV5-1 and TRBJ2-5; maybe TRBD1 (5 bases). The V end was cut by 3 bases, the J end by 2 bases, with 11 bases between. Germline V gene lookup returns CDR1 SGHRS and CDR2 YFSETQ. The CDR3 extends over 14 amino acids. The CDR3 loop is CASSYGQLQETQYF. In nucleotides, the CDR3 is TGCGCCAGCAGCTATGGACAACTACAAGAGACCCAGTACTTC. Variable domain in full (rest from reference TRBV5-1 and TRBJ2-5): KAGVTQTPRYLIKTRGQQVTLSCSPISGHRSVSWYQQTPGQGLQFLFEYFSETQRNKGNFPGRFSGRQFSNSRSEMNVSTLELGDSALYLCASSYGQLQETQYFGPGTRLLVL.

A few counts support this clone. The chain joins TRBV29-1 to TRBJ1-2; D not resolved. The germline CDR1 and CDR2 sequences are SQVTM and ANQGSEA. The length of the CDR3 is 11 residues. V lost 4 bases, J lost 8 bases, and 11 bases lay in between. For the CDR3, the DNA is TGCAGCGTTGCCCAACAAAGAGGCTACACCTTC. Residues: CSVAQQRGYTF.

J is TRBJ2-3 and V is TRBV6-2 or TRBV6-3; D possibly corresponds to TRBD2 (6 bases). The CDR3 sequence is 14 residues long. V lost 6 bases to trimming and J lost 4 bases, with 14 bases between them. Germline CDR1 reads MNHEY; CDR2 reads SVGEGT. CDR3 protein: CASSSGGMADTQYF. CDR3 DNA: TGTGCCAGCAGCTCTGGCGGGATGGCAGATACGCAGTATTTT.

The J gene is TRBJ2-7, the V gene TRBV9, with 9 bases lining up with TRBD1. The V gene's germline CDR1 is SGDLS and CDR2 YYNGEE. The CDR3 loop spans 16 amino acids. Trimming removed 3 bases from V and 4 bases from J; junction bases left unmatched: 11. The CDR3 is CASSASQGARGYEQYF. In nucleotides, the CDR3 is TGTGCCAGCAGCGCGTCACAGGGGGCAAGGGGTTACGAGCAGTACTTC.

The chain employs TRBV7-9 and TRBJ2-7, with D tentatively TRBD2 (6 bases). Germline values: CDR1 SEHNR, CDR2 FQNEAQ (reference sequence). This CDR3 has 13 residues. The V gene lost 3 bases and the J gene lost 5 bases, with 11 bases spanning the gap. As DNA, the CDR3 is TGTGCCAGCAGCTTTTGGAGGGACCACGAGCAGTACTTC. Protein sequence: CASSFWRDHEQYF.

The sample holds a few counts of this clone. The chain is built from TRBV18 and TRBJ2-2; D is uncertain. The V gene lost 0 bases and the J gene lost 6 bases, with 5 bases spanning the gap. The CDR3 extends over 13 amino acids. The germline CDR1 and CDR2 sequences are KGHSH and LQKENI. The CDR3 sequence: CASSPPRSGELFF. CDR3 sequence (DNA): TGTGCCAGCTCACCACCGAGGTCCGGGGAGCTGTTTTTT. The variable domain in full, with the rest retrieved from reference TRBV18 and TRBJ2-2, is NAGVMQNPRHLVRRRGQEARLRCSPMKGHSHVYWYRQLPEEGLKFMVYLQKENIIDESGMPKERFSAEFPKEGPSILRIQQVVRGDSAAYFCASSPPRSGELFFGEGSRLTVL.

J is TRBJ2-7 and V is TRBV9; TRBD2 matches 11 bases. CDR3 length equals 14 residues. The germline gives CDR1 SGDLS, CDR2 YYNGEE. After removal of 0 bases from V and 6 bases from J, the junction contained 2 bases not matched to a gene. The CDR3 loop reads CASSVGLAGGEQYF. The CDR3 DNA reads TGTGCCAGCAGCGTAGGGCTAGCGGGAGGCGAGCAGTACTTC.

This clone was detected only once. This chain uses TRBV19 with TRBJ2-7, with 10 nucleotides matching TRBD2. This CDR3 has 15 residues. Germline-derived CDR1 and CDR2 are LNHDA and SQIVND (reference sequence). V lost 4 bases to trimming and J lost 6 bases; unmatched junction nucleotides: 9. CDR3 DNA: TGTGCCAGTAGTACAGCCGGGACTAGCGTCCCCGAGCAGTACTTC. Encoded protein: CASSTAGTSVPEQYF.

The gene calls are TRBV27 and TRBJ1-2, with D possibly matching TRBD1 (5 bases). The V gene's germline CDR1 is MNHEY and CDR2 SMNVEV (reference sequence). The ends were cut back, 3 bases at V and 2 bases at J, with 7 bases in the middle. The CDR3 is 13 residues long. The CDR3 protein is CASSFRGNYGYTF. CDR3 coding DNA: TGTGCCAGCAGTTTCCGGGGGAACTATGGCTACACCTTC.

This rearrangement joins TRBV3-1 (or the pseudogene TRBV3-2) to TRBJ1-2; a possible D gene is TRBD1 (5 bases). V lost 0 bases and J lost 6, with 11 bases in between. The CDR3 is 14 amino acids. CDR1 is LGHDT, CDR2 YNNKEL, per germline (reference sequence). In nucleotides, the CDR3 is TGTGCCAGCAGCCAAGATACCCGGACAAATGGCTACACCTTC. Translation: CASSQDTRTNGYTF.

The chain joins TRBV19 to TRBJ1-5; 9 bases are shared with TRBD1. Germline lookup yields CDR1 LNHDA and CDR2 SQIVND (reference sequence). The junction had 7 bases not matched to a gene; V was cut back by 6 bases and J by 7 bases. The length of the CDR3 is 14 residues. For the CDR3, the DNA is TGTGCCAGTAGCACTACAGGGGGCGACCAGCCCCAGCATTTT. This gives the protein CASSTTGGDQPQHF.

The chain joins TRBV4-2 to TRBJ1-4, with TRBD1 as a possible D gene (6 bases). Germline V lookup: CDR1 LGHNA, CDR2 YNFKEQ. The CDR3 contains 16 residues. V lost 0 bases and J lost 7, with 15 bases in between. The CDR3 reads CASSQDFGTLGEKLFF. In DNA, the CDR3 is TGTGCCAGCAGCCAAGATTTCGGGACACTTGGTGAAAAACTGTTTTTT.

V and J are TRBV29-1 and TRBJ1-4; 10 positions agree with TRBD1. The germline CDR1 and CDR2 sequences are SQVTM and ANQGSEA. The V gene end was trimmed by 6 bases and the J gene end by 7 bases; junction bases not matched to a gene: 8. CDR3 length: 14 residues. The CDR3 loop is CSVGSTGGGEKLFF. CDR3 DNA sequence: TGCAGCGTGGGGTCGACAGGGGGCGGTGAAAAACTGTTTTTT. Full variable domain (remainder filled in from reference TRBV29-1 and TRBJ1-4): SAVISQKPSRDICQRGTSLTIQCQVDSQVTMMFWYRQQPGQSLTLIATANQGSEATYESGFVIDKFPISRPNLTFSTLTVSNMSPEDSSIYLCSVGSTGGGEKLFFGSGTQLSVL.

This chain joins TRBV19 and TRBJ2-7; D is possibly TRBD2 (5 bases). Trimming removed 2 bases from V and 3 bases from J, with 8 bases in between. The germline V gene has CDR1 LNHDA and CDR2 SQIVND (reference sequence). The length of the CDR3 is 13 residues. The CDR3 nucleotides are TGTGCCAGTAGTATACACGGGAACTACGAGCAGTACTTC. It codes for CASSIHGNYEQYF.

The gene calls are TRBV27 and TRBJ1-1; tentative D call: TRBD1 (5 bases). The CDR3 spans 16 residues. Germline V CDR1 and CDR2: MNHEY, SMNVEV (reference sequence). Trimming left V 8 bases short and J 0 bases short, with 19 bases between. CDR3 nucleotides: TGTGCCAGCTGGGGGGTAAGTTTTGAGATGAACACTGAAGCTTTCTTT. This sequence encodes CASWGVSFEMNTEAFF.